This T cell receptor (beta chain) was recorded in a study of regulatory T cells in long-lasting Graves disease. Study-wide findings and caveats: Whereas new patients shared some 970 public clonotypes, persistent patients shared more, at about 2,700. Under persistent disease, TRBV28, TRBJ1-2 and TRBJ2-5 were used preferentially.

CDR3 length: 13 amino acids. Germline CDR1 reads LGHDT; CDR2 reads YNNKEL (reference sequence). Arm-PCR with iRepertoire HTBI primers amplified the CDR3 regions for these TCR beta libraries. In the authors' workflow: About 60 TRBV and about 14 TRBJ segments were identified across samples. TCRdb processed the multiplex PCR reads anew with MiXCR; each CDR3 protein has one entry. The V and J calls reflect TCRdb's pipeline rather than the authors' work. The data contain more than 650,000 distinct CDR3 sequences, approximately 29% of them singletons. The time point: persistent/refractory GD, antithyroid drugs over 5 years with positive TRAb. PBMC RNA served as the TCR library source. The guidelines of the American Thyroid Association were the basis for diagnosing Graves' disease. With regard to this clonotype: Its target is not known. The germline gene is not matched at one end of the junction; a read error may be the cause.

The TCR was taken from a female donor with Graves disease. Material: peripheral blood mononuclear cells (PBMCs), obtained when the disease was refractory, from a patient treated with antithyroid drugs. The rearrangement joins TRBV3-1 to TRBJ1-2; D gene ambiguous. Here the CDR3 DNA reads TGTGCCAGCGGCCAAGCTCTCAGGAGTGGCTACACCTTC. As protein: CASGQALRSGYTF.